One T cell receptor (beta chain) is described in this entry. Its cognate antigen is unknown. The study ran its PCR with 60 Vbeta and 13 Jbeta primers. Profiling relied on immunoSEQ multiplex PCR, and the TCRdb table lists in-frame clones only, not all of them. Of tens of thousands of clones in the sample, 78% are singletons; the top ten hold approximately 4.5%. This CDR3 is 13 amino acids long. Trimming left V 4 bases short and J 1 base short, with 8 bases between. Germline V gene data show CDR1 as WSHSY and CDR2 as SAAADI. This sample was included in a study of cytomegalovirus exposure and HLA in healthy donors. Study findings and constraints: Near-uniform donor sequencing depth was presumed by presence/absence analyses. A link between a missense DCLRE1C variant and TCR beta V- and J-gene trimming emerged from a later analysis.

Sequencing used PBMCs. The V gene is TRBV10-2, the J gene TRBJ2-7, with a weak D call TRBD1 (5 bases). This TCR derives from a man aged 35 to 55 in good health and CMV-seronegative. The CDR3: CASSGRVSYEQYF. Here the CDR3 DNA reads TGCGCCAGCAGTGGCAGGGTTTCCTACGAGCAGTACTTC.